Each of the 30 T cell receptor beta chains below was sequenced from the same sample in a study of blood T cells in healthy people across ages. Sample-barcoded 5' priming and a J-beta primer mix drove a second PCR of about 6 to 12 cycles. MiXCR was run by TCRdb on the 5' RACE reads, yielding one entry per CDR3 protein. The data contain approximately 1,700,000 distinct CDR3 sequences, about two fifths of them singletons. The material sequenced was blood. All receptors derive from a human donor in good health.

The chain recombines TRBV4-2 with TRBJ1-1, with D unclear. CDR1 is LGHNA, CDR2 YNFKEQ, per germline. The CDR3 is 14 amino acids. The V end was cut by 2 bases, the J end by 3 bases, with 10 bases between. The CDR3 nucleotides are TGTGCCAGCAGCCAAACCGACGGGGACACTGAAGCTTTCTTT. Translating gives CASSQTDGDTEAFF.

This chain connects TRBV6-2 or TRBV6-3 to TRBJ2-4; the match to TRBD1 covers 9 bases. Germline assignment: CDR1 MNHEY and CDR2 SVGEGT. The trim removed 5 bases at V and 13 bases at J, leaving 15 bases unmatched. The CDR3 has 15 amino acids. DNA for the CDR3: TGTGCCAGCAGTCTAACGATCGGACAGGGGCAAGAGCAGTACTTC. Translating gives CASSLTIGQGQEQYF.

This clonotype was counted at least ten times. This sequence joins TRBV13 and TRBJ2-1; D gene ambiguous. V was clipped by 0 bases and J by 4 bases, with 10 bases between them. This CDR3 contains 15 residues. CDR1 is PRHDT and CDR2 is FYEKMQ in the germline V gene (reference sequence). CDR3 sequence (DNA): TGTGCCAGCAGCTTAGGGCAGGTGGGGTACAATGAGCAGTTCTTC. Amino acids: CASSLGQVGYNEQFF.

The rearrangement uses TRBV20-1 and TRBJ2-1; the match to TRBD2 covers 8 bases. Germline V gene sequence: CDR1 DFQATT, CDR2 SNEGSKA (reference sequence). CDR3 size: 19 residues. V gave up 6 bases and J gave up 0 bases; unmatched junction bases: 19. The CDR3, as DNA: TGCAGTGCCACCGGTGGTCTAGCGGGTCCTTTGAGCTCCTACAATGAGCAGTTCTTC. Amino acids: CSATGGLAGPLSSYNEQFF.

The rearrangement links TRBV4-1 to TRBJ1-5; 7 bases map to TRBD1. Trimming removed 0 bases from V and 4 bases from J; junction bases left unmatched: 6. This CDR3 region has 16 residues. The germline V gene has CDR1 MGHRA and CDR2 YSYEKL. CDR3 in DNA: TGCGCCAGCAGCCAAGATAGATCCAGGGGGAATCAGCCCCAGCATTTT. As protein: CASSQDRSRGNQPQHF.

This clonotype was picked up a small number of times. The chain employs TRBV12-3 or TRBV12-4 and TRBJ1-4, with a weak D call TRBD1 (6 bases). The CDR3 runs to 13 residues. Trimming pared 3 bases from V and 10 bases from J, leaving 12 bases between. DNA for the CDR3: TGTGCCAGCAGTTTGGGCGAGGGGGGAAAACTGTTTTTT. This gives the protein CASSLGEGGKLFF.

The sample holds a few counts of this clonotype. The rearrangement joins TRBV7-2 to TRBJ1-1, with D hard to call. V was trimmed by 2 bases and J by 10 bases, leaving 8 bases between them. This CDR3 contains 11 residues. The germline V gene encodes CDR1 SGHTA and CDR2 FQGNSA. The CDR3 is CASSLYGGAFF. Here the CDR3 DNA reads TGTGCCAGCAGCTTATATGGCGGAGCTTTCTTT.

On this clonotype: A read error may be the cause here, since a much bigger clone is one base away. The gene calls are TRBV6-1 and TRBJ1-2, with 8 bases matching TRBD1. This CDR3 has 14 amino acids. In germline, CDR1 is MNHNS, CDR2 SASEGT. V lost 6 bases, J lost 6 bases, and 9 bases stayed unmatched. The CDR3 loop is CASRVSQGAHGYTF. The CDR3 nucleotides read TGTGCCAGCAGGGTCTCCCAGGGGGCGCATGGCTACACCTTC.

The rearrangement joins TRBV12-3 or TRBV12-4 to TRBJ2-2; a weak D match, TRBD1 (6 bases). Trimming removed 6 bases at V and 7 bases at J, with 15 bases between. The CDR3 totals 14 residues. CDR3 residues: CASSPGQPYGELFF. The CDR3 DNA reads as TGTGCCAGCAGCCCGGGACAACCGTACGGGGAGCTGTTTTTT.

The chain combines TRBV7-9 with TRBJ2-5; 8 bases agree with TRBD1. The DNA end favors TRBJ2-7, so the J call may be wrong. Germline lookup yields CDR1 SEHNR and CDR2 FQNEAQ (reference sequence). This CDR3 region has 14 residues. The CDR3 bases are TGTGCCAGCAGCCGAGCACAGGGGGGCTACGAGCAGTACTTC. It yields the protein CASSRAQGGYEQYF.

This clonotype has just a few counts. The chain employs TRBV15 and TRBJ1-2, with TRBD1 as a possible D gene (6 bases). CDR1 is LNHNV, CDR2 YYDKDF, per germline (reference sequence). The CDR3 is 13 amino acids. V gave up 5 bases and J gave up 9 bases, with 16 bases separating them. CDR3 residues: CATSLSRQGSYTF. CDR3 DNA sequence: TGTGCCACCAGCTTATCCCGTCAGGGGAGCTACACCTTC. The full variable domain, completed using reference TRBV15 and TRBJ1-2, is DAMVIQNPRYQVTQFGKPVTLSCSQTLNHNVMYWYQQKSSQAPKLLFHYYDKDFNNEADTPDNFQSRRPNTSFCFLDIRSPGLGDTAMYLCATSLSRQGSYTFGSGTRLTVV.

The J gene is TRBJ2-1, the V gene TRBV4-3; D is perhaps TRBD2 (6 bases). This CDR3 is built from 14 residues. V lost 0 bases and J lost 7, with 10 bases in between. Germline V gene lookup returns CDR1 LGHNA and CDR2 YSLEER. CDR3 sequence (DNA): TGCGCCAGCAGCCAAGATGAACGGGGGAATGAGCAGTTCTTC. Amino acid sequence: CASSQDERGNEQFF.

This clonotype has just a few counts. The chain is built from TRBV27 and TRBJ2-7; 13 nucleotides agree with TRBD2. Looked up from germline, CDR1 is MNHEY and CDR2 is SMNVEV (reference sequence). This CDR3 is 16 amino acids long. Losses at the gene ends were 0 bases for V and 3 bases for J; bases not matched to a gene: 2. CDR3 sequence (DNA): TGTGCCAGCAGTTTATCGACTAGCGGGGGGTACTACGAGCAGTACTTC. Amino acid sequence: CASSLSTSGGYYEQYF.

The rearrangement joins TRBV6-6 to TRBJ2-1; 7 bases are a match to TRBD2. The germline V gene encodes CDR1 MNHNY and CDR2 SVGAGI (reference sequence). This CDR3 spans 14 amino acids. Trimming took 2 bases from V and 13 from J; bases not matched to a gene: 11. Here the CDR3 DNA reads TGTGCCAGCAGTTACCCTAGCTCGGGAGGAGGACAGTTCTTC. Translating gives CASSYPSSGGGQFF.

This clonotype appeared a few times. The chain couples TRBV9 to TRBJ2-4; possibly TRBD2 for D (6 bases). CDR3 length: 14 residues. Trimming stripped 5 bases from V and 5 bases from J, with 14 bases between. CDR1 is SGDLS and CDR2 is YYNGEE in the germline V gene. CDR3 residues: CASSETGVQNIQYF. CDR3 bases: TGTGCCAGCAGTGAAACGGGGGTACAAAACATTCAGTACTTC.

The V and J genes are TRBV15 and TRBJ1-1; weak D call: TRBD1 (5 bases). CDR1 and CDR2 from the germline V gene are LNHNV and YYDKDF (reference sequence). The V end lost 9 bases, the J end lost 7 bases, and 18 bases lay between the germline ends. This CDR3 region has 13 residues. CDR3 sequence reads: CATSEVGANEAFF. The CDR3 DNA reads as TGTGCCACATCCGAAGTAGGGGCGAATGAAGCTTTCTTT.

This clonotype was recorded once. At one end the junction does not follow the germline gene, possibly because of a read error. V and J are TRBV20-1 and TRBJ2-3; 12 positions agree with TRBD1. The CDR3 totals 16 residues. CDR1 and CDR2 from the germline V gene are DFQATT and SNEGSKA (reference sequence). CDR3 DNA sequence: TGCGGTGCTAGAGCTCCGGGACAGGGGGCTTCAGATACGCAGTATTTT. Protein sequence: CGARAPGQGASDTQYF.

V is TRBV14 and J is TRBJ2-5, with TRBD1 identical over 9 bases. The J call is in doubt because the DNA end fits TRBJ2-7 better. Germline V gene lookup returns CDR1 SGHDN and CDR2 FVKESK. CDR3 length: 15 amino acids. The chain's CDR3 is CASTQWGQGFHEQYF. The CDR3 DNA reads TGTGCCAGCACCCAGTGGGGACAGGGATTCCACGAGCAGTACTTC.

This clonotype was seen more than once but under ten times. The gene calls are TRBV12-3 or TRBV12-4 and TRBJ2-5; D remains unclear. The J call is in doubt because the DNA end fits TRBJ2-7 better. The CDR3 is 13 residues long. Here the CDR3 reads CASSLGTTCEQYF. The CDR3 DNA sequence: TGTGCCAGCAGTTTAGGGACCACCTGCGAGCAGTACTTC.

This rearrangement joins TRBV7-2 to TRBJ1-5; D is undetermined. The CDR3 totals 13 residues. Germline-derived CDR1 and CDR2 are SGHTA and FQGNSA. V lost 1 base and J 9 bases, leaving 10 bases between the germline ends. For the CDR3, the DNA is TGTGCCAGCAGCTTAGAGGGTGTATCGCCCCAGCATTTT. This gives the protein CASSLEGVSPQHF.

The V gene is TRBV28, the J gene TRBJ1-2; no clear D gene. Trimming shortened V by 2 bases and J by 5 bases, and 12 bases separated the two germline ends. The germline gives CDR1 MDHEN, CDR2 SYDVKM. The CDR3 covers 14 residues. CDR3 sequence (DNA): TGTGCCAGCAGTTTACTCCAGACGGTTTATGGCTACACCTTC. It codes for CASSLLQTVYGYTF.

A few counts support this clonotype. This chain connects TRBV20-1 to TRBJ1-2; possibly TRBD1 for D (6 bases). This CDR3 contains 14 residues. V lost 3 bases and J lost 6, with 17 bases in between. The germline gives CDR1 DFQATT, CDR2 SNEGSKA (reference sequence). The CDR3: CSASGSGQPNGYTF. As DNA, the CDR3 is TGCAGTGCTAGCGGCAGCGGACAGCCGAATGGCTACACCTTC.

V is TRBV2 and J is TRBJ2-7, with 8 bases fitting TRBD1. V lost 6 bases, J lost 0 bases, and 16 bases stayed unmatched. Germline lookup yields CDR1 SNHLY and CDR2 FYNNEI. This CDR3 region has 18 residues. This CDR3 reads CASSPRDRFISSSYEQYF. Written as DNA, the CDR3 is TGTGCCAGCAGCCCCCGGGACAGGTTCATCTCGAGCTCCTACGAGCAGTACTTC.

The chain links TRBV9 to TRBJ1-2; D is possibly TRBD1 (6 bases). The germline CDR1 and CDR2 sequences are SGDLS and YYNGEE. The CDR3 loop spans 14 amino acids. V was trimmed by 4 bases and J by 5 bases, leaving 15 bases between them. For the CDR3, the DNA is TGTGCCAGCAGCCCTTATACGACAGGTTATGGCTACACCTTC. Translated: CASSPYTTGYGYTF.

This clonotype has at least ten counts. This CDR3 is CASSLAYASSYNEQFF. In DNA form, the CDR3 reads TGTGCCAGCAGCTTAGCATACGCTAGCTCCTACAATGAGCAGTTCTTC. This chain connects TRBV7-2 to TRBJ2-1; D is undetermined. CDR3 length: 16 amino acids. The V gene's germline CDR1 is SGHTA and CDR2 FQGNSA. The V end lost 0 bases, the J end lost 0 bases, and 9 bases lay between the germline ends.

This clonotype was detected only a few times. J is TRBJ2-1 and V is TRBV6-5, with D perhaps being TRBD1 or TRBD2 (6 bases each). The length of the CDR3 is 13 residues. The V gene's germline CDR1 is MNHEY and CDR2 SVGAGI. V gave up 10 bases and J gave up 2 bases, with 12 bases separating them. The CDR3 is CATGAATYNEQFF. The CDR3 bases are TGTGCCACGGGGGCGGCAACCTACAATGAGCAGTTCTTC.

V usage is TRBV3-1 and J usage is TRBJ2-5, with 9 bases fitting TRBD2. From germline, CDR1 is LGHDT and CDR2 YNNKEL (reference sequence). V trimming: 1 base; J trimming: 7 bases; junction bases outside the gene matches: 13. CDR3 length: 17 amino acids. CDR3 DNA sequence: TGTGCCAGCAGCCAAGGACTAGCGGTTCACAGTGGAGGGACCCAGTACTTC. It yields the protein CASSQGLAVHSGGTQYF.

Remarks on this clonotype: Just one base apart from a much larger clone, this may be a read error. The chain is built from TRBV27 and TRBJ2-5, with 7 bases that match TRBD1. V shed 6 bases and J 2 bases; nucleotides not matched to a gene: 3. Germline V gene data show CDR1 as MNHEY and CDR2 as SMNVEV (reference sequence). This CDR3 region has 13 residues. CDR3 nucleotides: TGTGCCAGCAGCATACAGGGGCAAGAGACCCAGTACTTC. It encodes CASSIQGQETQYF.

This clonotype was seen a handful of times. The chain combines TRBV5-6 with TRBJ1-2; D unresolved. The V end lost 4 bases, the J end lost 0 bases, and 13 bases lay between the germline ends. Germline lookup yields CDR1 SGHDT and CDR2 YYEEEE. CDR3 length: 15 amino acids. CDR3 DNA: TGTGCCAGCAGCCCGGGTAGAGGACCTAACTATGGCTACACCTTC. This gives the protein CASSPGRGPNYGYTF.

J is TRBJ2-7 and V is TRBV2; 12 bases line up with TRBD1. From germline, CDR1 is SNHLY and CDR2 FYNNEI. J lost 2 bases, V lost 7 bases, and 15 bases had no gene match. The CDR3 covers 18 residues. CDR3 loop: CASTFPGQGAPGAYEQYF. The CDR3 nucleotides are TGTGCCAGCACTTTCCCGGGACAGGGGGCGCCAGGGGCCTACGAGCAGTACTTC.